The T cell receptor beta chain under discussion was sequenced for a study of T-cell memory formation after mild COVID-19 (dated by TCRdb to the early 2020s). Background on the whole study: TCR sequence clusters from the two donors were found to be largely donor specific. T-cell clones expanding and contracting after mild COVID-19 in a couple of donors were tracked by longitudinal TCRalpha and TCRbeta repertoire sequencing. The cohort was made up of two young adult volunteers, one female and one male, who were previously healthy. General findings and caveats noted by the study authors: Contracting CD4+ clones turned up mainly in the CM and EM memory subsets, whereas EMRA was where CD8+ clones were enriched. The study included only two mild cases, and larger cohorts that include severe cases with pre-infection samples were judged to be necessary. Clones that contracted from day 15 to 85 showed balanced CD4/CD8 phenotypes, whereas a second wave of clones that expanded from day 15 to 37 leaned towards CD4+. Some responding clones were found in pre-infection memory, which suggests that pre-existing cross-reactive memory T cells took part in the SARS-CoV-2 response. SARS-CoV-2 specificity of the second-wave clones peaking on day 37 was not confirmed.

This clonotype was seen only a few times. Which antigen it targets is not known. No clone much larger than this one lies a single base away; base qualities are absent. Including the terminal cysteine and valine, the CDR3 comprises 14 residues. CDR3 DNA only is kept here, 42 bases in frame from base 1. CDR1 is given as ENHRY and CDR2 as SYGVKD, both from the germline V gene. V is reduced by 0 bases and J by 4 bases, leaving a spacing of 10 bases between them. The sample was run on an Illumina NovaSeq 6000. TCRalpha and TCRbeta cDNA libraries were constructed by 5'RACE with constant-segment primers, with sample barcodes and unique molecular identifiers being introduced. RNA was extracted from every sample with Trizol reagent. Amplification of the libraries took two PCR steps, and the second step added a second sample barcode plus Illumina TruSeq adapters. Libraries were sequenced on an Illumina NovaSeq with 2 x 150 bp paired-end reads. From the authors' description of their analysis: Demultiplexing of reads and collapsing into UMI-guided consensus sequences were performed with migec v1.2.7. Using mixcr v2.1.11, UMI consensuses were aligned to TRA and TRB V and J templates and then assembled into clonotypes. A clonotype was counted as expanded or contracted only if both edgeR and NoisET called the change significant, with noise models trained on biological replicates. For edgeR calls, the cutoffs were a false discovery rate-adjusted p below 0.01 and a log2 fold-change threshold of 1. PCA with hierarchical clustering of max-normalized trajectories of the 1000 most abundant clonotypes was used as exploratory dynamics analysis. Separately sequenced CD4+ and CD8+ repertoires were used to assign a CD4 or CD8 phenotype to each responding clone. The raw public reads went through TCRdb reprocessing: fastp at Q25, MiXCR clone calling, in-frame beta chains kept. Each CDR3 protein appears once, grouped with its most common genes and DNA. The V and J calls were not made by the authors but by TCRdb's processing. The sample contains roughly 130,000 distinct CDR3 sequences, approximately 15% of them found a single time. The top ten hold roughly 5.2% of the sample.

Ficoll-Paque density gradient centrifugation was the method used to isolate PBMCs. The V gene is TRBV10-3 and the J gene is TRBJ2-7, with a tentative D gene TRBD1 over 5 matching bases. This receptor was taken from a man younger than 35 who had mild COVID-19 (a few samples of this study predate the infection). The sample titles of this study are shuffled in the database, so cell type and time point are left out; the donor was told from shared clones. The sequencing input was PBMCs or a T cell subset sorted from them (not recorded which). The CDR3: CAISESGATYEQYV. The sequenced DNA is TGTGCCATCAGTGAGTCTGGGGCCACGTACGAGCAGTACGTC.